There are many counts of the clone carrying this T cell receptor (beta chain). This record comes from a study of T cell repertoires in cytomegalovirus infection. About the research overall: Shared public TCR beta signatures pointed to both CMV infection and a matching HLA type.

One entry per CDR3 protein results from TCRdb running MiXCR on the reads. The table lists more than 500,000 distinct CDR3 sequences, approximately 15% of them singletons, with 20% to 30% in the top ten. V lost 1 base, J lost 6 bases, and 9 bases lay in between. The CDR3 loop spans 13 amino acids. Germline V gene sequence: CDR1 SEHNR, CDR2 FQNEAQ (reference sequence). The J gene is TRBJ1-1, the V gene TRBV7-9; D perhaps matches TRBD1 (5 bases). The clonotype originates from a human donor in good health (CMV status not recorded). Some clones in this sample may be carry-over from other donors' samples. Sample: CD8+ T cells from PBMCs. The CDR3 sequence is CASSLVTGPEAFF. The CDR3 DNA follows: TGTGCCAGCAGCTTAGTTACGGGGCCTGAAGCTTTCTTT.